One and the same sample provided the 18 T cell receptor beta chains below, sequenced in a study of shared clonotypes between healthy human individuals. Repertoires were generated with immunoSEQ multiplex PCR, while TCRdb's copy carries only in-frame clones and drops some. The sample yields around 1.5 million clones, approximately 98% seen once. Sample: naive CD4+ T cells sorted from blood. Subset indicated: CD45RA+ positively selected. The receptors derive from a man aged 25-45 years in good health.

V and J are TRBV9 and TRBJ2-3; D perhaps matches TRBD2 (5 bases). V was cut by 3 bases and J by 3 bases, with 11 bases left in between. Germline assignment: CDR1 SGDLS and CDR2 YYNGEE. The CDR3 spans 14 residues. The CDR3 loop is CASSADSLTDTQYF. CDR3 DNA sequence: TGTGCCAGCAGCGCGGACTCCTTAACAGATACGCAGTATTTT.

This chain joins TRBV7-6 and TRBJ2-1, with a possible D match to TRBD1 (5 bases). CDR3 length: 16 residues. Trimming took 0 bases from V and 6 from J, leaving 15 bases between them. From germline, CDR1 is SGHVS and CDR2 FNYEAQ. CDR3 coding DNA: TGTGCCAGCAGCTTAGCACCCCGACCAGGGCCCAATGAGCAGTTCTTC. This gives the protein CASSLAPRPGPNEQFF.

This chain joins TRBV2 and TRBJ2-2; possibly TRBD2 for D (5 bases). Germline CDR1 and CDR2: SNHLY and FYNNEI. Trimming left V 2 bases short and J 7 bases short, with 8 bases between. This CDR3 is built from 13 residues. CDR3 region: CASSEPGIGELFF. The CDR3 DNA is TGTGCCAGCAGTGAACCCGGGATCGGGGAGCTGTTTTTT.

As for this clone: The same CDR3 arises from other DNA sequences in this sample as well. This chain joins TRBV29-1 and TRBJ2-2; 11 bases are a match to TRBD1. Trimming at V came to 4 bases and at J to 4 bases, leaving 5 bases not matched to a gene. The CDR3 is 15 amino acids. Germline CDR1 is SQVTM and CDR2 is ANQGSEA. CDR3 loop: CSVVGTGGSTGELFF. The CDR3 nucleotides are TGCAGCGTTGTCGGGACAGGGGGTAGCACCGGGGAGCTGTTTTTT.

This clone was seen once. This chain joins TRBV9 and TRBJ2-5; unclear D gene. The CDR3 is 15 amino acids. Germline loops: CDR1 SGDLS, CDR2 YYNGEE. V lost 4 bases to trimming and J lost 1 base, with 14 bases between them. The CDR3 DNA reads as TGTGCCAGCAGCCCAGGCGGAGTCCTCCAAGAGACCCAGTACTTC. Its protein is CASSPGGVLQETQYF.

The rearrangement joins TRBV25-1 to TRBJ1-1; D gene ambiguous. V was pared by 6 bases and J by 1 base, with 9 bases between. CDR3 length: 13 residues. Germline CDR1 is MGHDK and CDR2 is SYGVNS. Written as DNA, the CDR3 is TGTGCCAGCAGCCGTATGACGAACACTGAAGCTTTCTTT. This codes for CASSRMTNTEAFF.

The chain employs TRBV6-5 and TRBJ2-2, with no clear D. The germline gives CDR1 MNHEY, CDR2 SVGAGI. Trimming shortened V by 0 bases and J by 6 bases, and 8 bases separated the two germline ends. The CDR3 length is 14 residues. The CDR3 region has the DNA TGTGCCAGCAGTTACTCGAAGTCATCCGGGGAGCTGTTTTTT. Protein: CASSYSKSSGELFF.

The V and J genes are TRBV6-6 and TRBJ2-1; D remains ambiguous. Germline V gene data show CDR1 as MNHNY and CDR2 as SVGAGI (reference sequence). V lost 8 bases and J lost 1, with 12 bases in between. This CDR3 contains 14 residues. The CDR3 region has the DNA TGTGCCAGCGGCCTGGAGAATTCCTACAATGAGCAGTTCTTC. The encoded protein is CASGLENSYNEQFF.

The chain links TRBV18 to TRBJ2-3; D may be TRBD1 (6 bases). This CDR3 comprises 14 residues. Trimming removed 1 base from V and 8 bases from J, with 13 bases in between. Per germline, CDR1 KGHSH and CDR2 LQKENI. CDR3 bases: TGTGCCAGCTCACCACTGGGGACAACTAGTACGCAGTATTTT. This encodes CASSPLGTTSTQYF.

The V call is TRBV10-3, the J call TRBJ2-4; 8 nucleotides line up with TRBD2. The length of the CDR3 is 18 residues. CDR1 and CDR2 (germline): ENHRY, SYGVKD. V dropped 0 bases and J dropped 1; count of bases not matched to a gene: 8. The CDR3 region has the DNA TGTGCCATCAGTGAGTCGGTAGCGGGATTAAGTGCCAAAAACATTCAGTACTTC. It encodes CAISESVAGLSAKNIQYF.

CDR3 sequence: CASSSDGGSNQPQHF. CDR3 in DNA: TGTGCCAGCAGTTCAGACGGGGGAAGCAATCAGCCCCAGCATTTT. The chain joins TRBV2 to TRBJ1-5; D possibly corresponds to TRBD1 (5 bases). The CDR3 loop spans 15 amino acids. Germline V gives CDR1 SNHLY, CDR2 FYNNEI. Trimming removed 5 bases from V and 1 base from J, with 12 bases in between.

Notes on this clone: At one end, the junction sequence differs from germline, possibly due to a read error. The genes are TRBV7-3 and TRBJ2-1; TRBD2 agrees at 9 bases. Germline-derived CDR1 and CDR2 are SGHTA and FQGTGA. The CDR3 extends over 15 amino acids. This CDR3 reads CASSLELAGYSEQFF. The CDR3 DNA reads TGTGCCAGCAGCTTAGAGCTAGCGGGATACAGTGAGCAGTTCTTC.

The rearrangement uses TRBV10-2 and TRBJ2-1; TRBD2 matches 9 bases. The CDR3 has 15 residues. Germline assignment: CDR1 WSHSY and CDR2 SAAADI. The ends lost 2 bases at V and 2 bases at J; junction bases unmatched: 1. As DNA, the CDR3 is TGCGCCAGCAGTGAGGCGGGAGGGCCCTACAATGAGCAGTTCTTC. Its protein is CASSEAGGPYNEQFF.

This clone was observed once. Additional DNA sequences in this sample encode the identical CDR3. The chain recombines TRBV28 with TRBJ1-5; D possibly corresponds to TRBD1 (5 bases). The CDR3 length is 12 residues. V dropped 3 bases and J dropped 7 bases, with 7 bases sitting between them. Per the germline V gene, CDR1 is MDHEN and CDR2 is SYDVKM. The CDR3, as DNA: TGTGCCAGCAGTTTTCAGGGACAGCCCCAGCATTTT. This codes for CASSFQGQPQHF.

The rearrangement uses TRBV27 and TRBJ2-5; the match to TRBD2 covers 13 bases. The germline gives CDR1 MNHEY, CDR2 SMNVEV (reference sequence). The V segment lost 4 bases and the J segment 4 bases; nucleotides outside the gene matches: 6. This CDR3 has 16 amino acids. The CDR3 DNA reads TGTGCCAGCAGTTCGATGACTAGCGGGAGGCCAGAGACCCAGTACTTC. This encodes CASSSMTSGRPETQYF.

The gene calls are TRBV18 and TRBJ2-7, with D possibly matching TRBD1 (5 bases). Between the trimmed V and J ends, which lost 2 bases and 6 bases, there was a span of 14 bases. The CDR3 is 14 residues long. Per the germline V gene, CDR1 is KGHSH and CDR2 is LQKENI. The CDR3: CASSPWAGFVEQYF. Written as DNA, the CDR3 is TGTGCCAGCTCACCATGGGCAGGGTTCGTCGAGCAGTACTTC.

This clone was counted once. CDR3 amino acids: CASSQDAGKQYF. The DNA of the CDR3 is TGTGCCAGCAGCCAAGATGCCGGGAAGCAGTACTTC. V gene TRBV14 combines with J gene TRBJ2-7, with TRBD2 as a possible D gene (5 bases). Germline lookup yields CDR1 SGHDN and CDR2 FVKESK. The CDR3 sequence is 12 residues long. Trimming removed 0 bases at V and 8 bases at J, with 8 bases between.

Written as DNA, the CDR3 is TGTGCCAGCAACGTCGGGGGACTAGCGGTGTACGAGCAGTACTTC. Translation: CASNVGGLAVYEQYF. The chain carries TRBV5-4 and TRBJ2-7; 11 nucleotides align to TRBD2. Germline V gene sequence: CDR1 SGHNT, CDR2 YYREEE (reference sequence). This CDR3 has 15 amino acids. V trimming: 6 bases; J trimming: 4 bases; junction bases outside the gene matches: 9.